What follows are 6 T cell receptor beta chains derived from one specimen sequenced in a study of memory CD8 T cells in hepatitis C reinfection. Assay: immunoSEQ multiplex PCR; the TCRdb copy retains only in-frame clones and omits some. Of just over 45,000 clones in the sample, roughly 87% were seen once. Time point of the sample: late/post reinfection, 12 to 24 weeks after detection. The sorted cells went straight to TCR sequencing with no prior in vitro expansion. Specimen: naive CD8+ T cells sorted from blood. These receptors originate from a man aged 18 to 35 with hepatitis C virus infection.

The V call is TRBV6-1, the J call TRBJ2-2, with TRBD1 matching 7 bases. CDR1 is MNHNS, CDR2 SASEGT, per germline. The CDR3 is made up of 14 amino acids. Unmatched junction bases numbered 5, after V lost 6 bases and J lost 4 bases. Here the CDR3 DNA reads TGTGCCAGCAGCACAGGGGATGTCACCGGGGAGCTGTTTTTT. It specifies CASSTGDVTGELFF.

The chain employs TRBV10-1 and TRBJ2-1; 7 bases align to TRBD2. Germline-derived CDR1 and CDR2 are WNHNN and SYGVQD (reference sequence). V shed 10 bases and J 6 bases; nucleotides not matched to a gene: 12. The CDR3 extends over 14 amino acids. The DNA of the CDR3 is TGCGCCACCGTAGTGGGAGGGCCGGTCAATGAGCAGTTCTTC. It codes for CATVVGGPVNEQFF.

The chain uses TRBV27 and TRBJ2-3; the match to TRBD1 covers 11 bases. The V segment lost 8 bases and the J segment 5 bases; nucleotides outside the gene matches: 12. Per the germline V gene, CDR1 is MNHEY and CDR2 is SMNVEV (reference sequence). There are 16 residues in the CDR3. Here the CDR3 DNA reads TGTGCCAGCCTCAGGGGGGGACAGGGGGGTATAGATACGCAGTATTTT. Encoded protein: CASLRGGQGGIDTQYF.

V gene TRBV7-6 combines with J gene TRBJ2-1, with D unclear. The CDR3 runs to 12 residues. The V gene's germline CDR1 is SGHVS and CDR2 FNYEAQ. Trimming removed 3 bases at V and 7 bases at J, with 7 bases between. CDR3 loop: CASSFYSNEQFF. The CDR3 DNA reads TGTGCCAGCAGCTTTTATTCGAATGAGCAGTTCTTC.

This clone was seen a handful of times. The chain has TRBV6-1 and TRBJ2-7; D remains ambiguous. Trimming removed 2 bases at V and 7 bases at J, with 18 bases between. The CDR3 spans 15 residues. Germline V CDR1 and CDR2: MNHNS, SASEGT. The CDR3 bases are TGTGCCAGCAGTGAAAGCGTATACCCCGGCGCGGAGCAGTACGTC. Translated: CASSESVYPGAEQYV.

The chain employs TRBV4-1 and TRBJ2-1, with 9 bases that match TRBD2. The V and J ends lost 0 bases and 0 bases, in that order; junction bases with no gene match: 12. The CDR3 sequence is 20 residues long. Germline loops: CDR1 MGHRA, CDR2 YSYEKL. For the CDR3, the DNA is TGCGCCAGCAGCCAAGATCACTCGACTAGCGGCCCGAGCTCCTACAATGAGCAGTTCTTC. Translation gives CASSQDHSTSGPSSYNEQFF.